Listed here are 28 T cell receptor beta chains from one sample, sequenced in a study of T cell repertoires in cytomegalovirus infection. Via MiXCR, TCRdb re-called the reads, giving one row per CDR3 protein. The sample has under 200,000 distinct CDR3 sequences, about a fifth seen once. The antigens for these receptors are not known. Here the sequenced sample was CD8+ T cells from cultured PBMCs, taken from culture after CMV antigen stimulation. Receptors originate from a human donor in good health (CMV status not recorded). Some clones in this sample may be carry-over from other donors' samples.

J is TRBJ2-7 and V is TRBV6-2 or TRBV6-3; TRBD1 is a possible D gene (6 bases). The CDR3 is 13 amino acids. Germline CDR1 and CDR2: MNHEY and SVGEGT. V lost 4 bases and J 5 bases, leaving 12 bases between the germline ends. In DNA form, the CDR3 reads TGTGCCAGCAGTTGGGGAACAGGGAACGAGCAGTACTTC. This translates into CASSWGTGNEQYF.

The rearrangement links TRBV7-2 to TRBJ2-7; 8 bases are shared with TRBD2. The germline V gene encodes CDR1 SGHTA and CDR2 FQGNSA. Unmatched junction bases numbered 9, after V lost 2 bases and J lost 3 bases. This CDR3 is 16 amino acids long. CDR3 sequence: CASSLWTGGALYEQYF. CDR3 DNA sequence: TGTGCCAGCAGCTTATGGACCGGGGGGGCCCTCTACGAGCAGTACTTC.

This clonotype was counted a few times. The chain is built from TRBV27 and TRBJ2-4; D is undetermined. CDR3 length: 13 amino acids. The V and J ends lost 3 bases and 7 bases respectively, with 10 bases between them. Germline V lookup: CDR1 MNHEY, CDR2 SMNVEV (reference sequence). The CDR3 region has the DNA TGTGCCAGCAGTTTGGCCCAGAACAACATTCAGTACTTC. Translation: CASSLAQNNIQYF.

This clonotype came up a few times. The CDR3 nucleotides read TGTGCCAGCTCACCCAGACAGGGGGAAGGCTACGAGCAGTACTTC. Amino acids: CASSPRQGEGYEQYF. V usage is TRBV18 and J usage is TRBJ2-7, with TRBD1 identical over 9 bases. Germline values: CDR1 KGHSH, CDR2 LQKENI. This CDR3 is 15 amino acids long. V lost 3 bases, J lost 3 bases, and 6 bases stayed unmatched.

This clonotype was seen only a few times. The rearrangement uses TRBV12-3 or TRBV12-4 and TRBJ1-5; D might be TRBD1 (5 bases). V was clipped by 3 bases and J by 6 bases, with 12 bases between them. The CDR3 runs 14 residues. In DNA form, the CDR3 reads TGTGCCAGCAGTTTTGGTGGGGCCGGTCAGCCCCAGCATTTT. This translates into CASSFGGAGQPQHF.

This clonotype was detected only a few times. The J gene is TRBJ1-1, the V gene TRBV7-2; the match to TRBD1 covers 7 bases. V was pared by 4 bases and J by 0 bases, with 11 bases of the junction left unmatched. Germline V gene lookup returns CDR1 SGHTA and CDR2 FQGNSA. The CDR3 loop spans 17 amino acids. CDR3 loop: CASSSDREAKMNTEAFF. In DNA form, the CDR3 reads TGTGCCAGCAGCTCTGACAGGGAGGCTAAAATGAACACTGAAGCTTTCTTT.

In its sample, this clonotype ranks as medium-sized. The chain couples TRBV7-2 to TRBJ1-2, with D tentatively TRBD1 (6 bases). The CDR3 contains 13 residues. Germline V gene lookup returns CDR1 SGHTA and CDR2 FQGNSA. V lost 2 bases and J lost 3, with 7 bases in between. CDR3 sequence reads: CASSLSGDYGYTF. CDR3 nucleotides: TGTGCCAGCAGCTTATCAGGGGACTATGGCTACACCTTC.

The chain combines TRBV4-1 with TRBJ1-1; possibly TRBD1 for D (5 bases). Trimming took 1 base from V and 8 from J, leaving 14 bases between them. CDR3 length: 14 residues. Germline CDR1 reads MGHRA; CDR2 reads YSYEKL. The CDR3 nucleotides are TGCGCCAGCAGCCAAGGGGACCGGCACCCCGAAGCTTTCTTT. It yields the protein CASSQGDRHPEAFF.

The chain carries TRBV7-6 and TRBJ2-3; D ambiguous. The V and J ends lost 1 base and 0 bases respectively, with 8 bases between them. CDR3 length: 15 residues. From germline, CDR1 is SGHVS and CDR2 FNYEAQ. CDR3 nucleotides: TGTGCCAGCAGCTTAGAGGCGGCTAGCACAGATACGCAGTATTTT. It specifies CASSLEAASTDTQYF.

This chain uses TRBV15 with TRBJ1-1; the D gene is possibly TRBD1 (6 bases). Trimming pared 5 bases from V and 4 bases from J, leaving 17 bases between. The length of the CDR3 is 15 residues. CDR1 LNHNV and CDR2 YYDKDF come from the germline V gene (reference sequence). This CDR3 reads CATSFRDTTSTEAFF. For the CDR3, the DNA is TGTGCCACCAGCTTCCGGGACACCACCTCCACTGAAGCTTTCTTT. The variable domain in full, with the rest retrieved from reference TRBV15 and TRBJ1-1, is DAMVIQNPRYQVTQFGKPVTLSCSQTLNHNVMYWYQQKSSQAPKLLFHYYDKDFNNEADTPDNFQSRRPNTSFCFLDIRSPGLGDTAMYLCATSFRDTTSTEAFFGQGTRLTVV.

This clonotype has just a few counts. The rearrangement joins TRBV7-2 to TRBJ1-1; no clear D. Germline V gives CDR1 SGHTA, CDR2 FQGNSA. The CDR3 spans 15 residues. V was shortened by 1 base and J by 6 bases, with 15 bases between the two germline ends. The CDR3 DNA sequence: TGTGCCAGCAGCTTAGATCCGGATTGGGGATCTGAAGCTTTCTTT. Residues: CASSLDPDWGSEAFF.

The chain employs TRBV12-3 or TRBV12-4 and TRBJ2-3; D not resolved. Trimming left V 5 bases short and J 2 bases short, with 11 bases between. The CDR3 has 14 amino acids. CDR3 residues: CASSDLGFTDTQYF. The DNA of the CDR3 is TGTGCCAGCAGTGACTTGGGCTTCACAGATACGCAGTATTTT.

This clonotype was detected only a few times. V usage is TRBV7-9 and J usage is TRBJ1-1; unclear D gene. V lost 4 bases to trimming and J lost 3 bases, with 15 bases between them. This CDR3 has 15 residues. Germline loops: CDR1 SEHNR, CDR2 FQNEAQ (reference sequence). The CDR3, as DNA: TGTGCCAGCAGCTCCCCCCGGGTAAGGGACACTGAAGCTTTCTTT. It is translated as CASSSPRVRDTEAFF.

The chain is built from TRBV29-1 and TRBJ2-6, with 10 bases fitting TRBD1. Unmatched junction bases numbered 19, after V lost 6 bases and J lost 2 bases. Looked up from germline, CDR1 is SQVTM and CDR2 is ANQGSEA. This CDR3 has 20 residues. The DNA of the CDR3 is TGCAGCGTCTCTATCCGGGACAGGGGCGGTTCTAGGCCTGGGGCCAACGTCCTGACTTTC. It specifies CSVSIRDRGGSRPGANVLTF.

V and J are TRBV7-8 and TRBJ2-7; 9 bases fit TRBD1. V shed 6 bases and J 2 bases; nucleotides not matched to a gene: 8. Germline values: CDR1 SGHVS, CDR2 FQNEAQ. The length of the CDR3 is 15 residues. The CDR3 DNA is TGTGCCAGCAGGCTCGGACAGGGGAAAACCTACGAGCAGTACTTC. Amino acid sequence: CASRLGQGKTYEQYF.

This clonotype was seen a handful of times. CDR3 nucleotides: TGTGCCAGCAGCCAAGAGGGGGGTCTGGAGGAGCTGTTTTTT. Amino acid sequence: CASSQEGGLEELFF. The V gene is TRBV4-2, the J gene TRBJ2-2; D is possibly TRBD2 (6 bases). The CDR3 sequence is 14 residues long. Trimming cost V 0 bases and J 10 bases, with 12 bases left between them. CDR1 and CDR2 from the germline V gene are LGHNA and YNFKEQ.

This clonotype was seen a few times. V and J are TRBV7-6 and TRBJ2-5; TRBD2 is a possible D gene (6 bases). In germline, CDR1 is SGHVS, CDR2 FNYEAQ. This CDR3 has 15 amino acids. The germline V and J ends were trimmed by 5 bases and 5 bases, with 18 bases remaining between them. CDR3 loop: CASSANLAEGETQYF. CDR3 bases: TGTGCCAGCAGCGCCAACTTAGCGGAGGGTGAGACCCAGTACTTC.

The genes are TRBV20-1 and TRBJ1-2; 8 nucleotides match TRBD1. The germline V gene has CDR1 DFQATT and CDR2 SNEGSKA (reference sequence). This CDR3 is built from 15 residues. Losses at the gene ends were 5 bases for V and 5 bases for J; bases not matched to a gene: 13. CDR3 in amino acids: CSAPDREYPGYGYTF. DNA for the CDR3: TGCAGTGCTCCGGACAGGGAATATCCAGGGTATGGCTACACCTTC.

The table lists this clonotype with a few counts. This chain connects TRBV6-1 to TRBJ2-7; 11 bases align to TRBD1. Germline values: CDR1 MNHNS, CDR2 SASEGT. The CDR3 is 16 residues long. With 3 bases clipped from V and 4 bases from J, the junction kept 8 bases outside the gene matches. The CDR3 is CASSDHGQGASYEQYF. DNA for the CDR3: TGTGCCAGCAGTGACCATGGACAGGGGGCTTCGTACGAGCAGTACTTC.

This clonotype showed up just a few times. CDR3 DNA: TGTGCCAGTAGTCCATCTAGCGGGGCGAACACCGGGGAGCTGTTTTTT. Translation gives CASSPSSGANTGELFF. The chain has TRBV19 and TRBJ2-2, with 9 nucleotides matching TRBD2. This CDR3 contains 16 residues. Germline assignment: CDR1 LNHDA and CDR2 SQIVND (reference sequence). Unmatched junction bases numbered 4, after V lost 5 bases and J lost 0 bases. Combining the CDR3 with reference TRBV19 and TRBJ2-2 gives the whole variable domain DGGITQSPKYLFRKEGQNVTLSCEQNLNHDAMYWYRQDPGQGLRLIYYSQIVNDFQKGDIAEGYSVSREKKESFPLTVTSAQKNPTAFYLCASSPSSGANTGELFFGEGSRLTVL.

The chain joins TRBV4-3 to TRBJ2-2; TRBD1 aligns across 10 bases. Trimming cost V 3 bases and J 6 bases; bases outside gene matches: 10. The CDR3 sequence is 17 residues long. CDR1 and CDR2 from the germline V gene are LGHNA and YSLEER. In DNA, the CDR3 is TGCGCCAGCAGCCAGGACAACACCGGGACAGGGGCCGGGGAGCTGTTTTTT. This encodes CASSQDNTGTGAGELFF.

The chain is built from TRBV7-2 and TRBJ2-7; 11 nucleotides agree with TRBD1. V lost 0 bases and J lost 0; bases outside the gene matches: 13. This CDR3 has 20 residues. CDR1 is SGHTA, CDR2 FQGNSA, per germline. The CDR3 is CASSLADGTGGSLSSYEQYF. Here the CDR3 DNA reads TGTGCCAGCAGCTTAGCAGACGGGACAGGGGGATCCTTGAGCTCCTACGAGCAGTACTTC. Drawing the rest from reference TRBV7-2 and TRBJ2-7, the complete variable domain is GAGVSQSPSNKVTEKGKDVELRCDPISGHTALYWYRQSLGQGLEFLIYFQGNSAPDKSGLPSDRFSAERTGGSVSTLTIQRTQQEDSAVYLCASSLADGTGGSLSSYEQYFGPGTRLTVT.

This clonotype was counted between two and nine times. CDR3 coding DNA: TGCAGCGTTGAAGATGTGACTAGCGGGGGCTACGAGCAGTACTTC. Translated, it gives CSVEDVTSGGYEQYF. The chain joins TRBV29-1 to TRBJ2-7; the match to TRBD2 covers 12 bases. The germline V gene has CDR1 SQVTM and CDR2 ANQGSEA. CDR3 length: 15 amino acids. After removal of 0 bases from V and 3 bases from J, the junction contained 3 bases not matched to a gene.

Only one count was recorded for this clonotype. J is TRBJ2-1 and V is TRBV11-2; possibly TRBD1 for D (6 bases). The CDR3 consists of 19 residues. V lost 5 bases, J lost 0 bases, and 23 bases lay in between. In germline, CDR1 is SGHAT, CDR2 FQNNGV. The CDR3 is CASSPNRFPEGGSYNEQFF. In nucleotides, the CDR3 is TGTGCCAGCAGCCCAAACCGATTCCCTGAAGGGGGCTCCTACAATGAGCAGTTCTTC. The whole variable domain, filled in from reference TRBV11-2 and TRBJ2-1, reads EAGVAQSPRYKIIEKRQSVAFWCNPISGHATLYWYQQILGQGPKLLIQFQNNGVVDDSQLPKDRFSAERLKGVDSTLKIQPAKLEDSAVYLCASSPNRFPEGGSYNEQFFGPGTRLTVL.

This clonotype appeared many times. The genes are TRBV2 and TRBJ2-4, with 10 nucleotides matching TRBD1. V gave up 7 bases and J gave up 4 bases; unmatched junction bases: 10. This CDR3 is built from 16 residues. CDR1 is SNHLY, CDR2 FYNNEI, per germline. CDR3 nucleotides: TGTGCCAGCACTCCGACCGGGACAGGGGAGAAAAACATTCAGTACTTC. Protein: CASTPTGTGEKNIQYF.

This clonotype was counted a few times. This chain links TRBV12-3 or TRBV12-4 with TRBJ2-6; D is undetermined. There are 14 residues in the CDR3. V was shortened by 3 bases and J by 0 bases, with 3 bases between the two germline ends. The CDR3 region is CASSFYSGANVLTF. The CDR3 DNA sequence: TGTGCCAGCAGTTTCTACTCTGGGGCCAACGTCCTGACTTTC.

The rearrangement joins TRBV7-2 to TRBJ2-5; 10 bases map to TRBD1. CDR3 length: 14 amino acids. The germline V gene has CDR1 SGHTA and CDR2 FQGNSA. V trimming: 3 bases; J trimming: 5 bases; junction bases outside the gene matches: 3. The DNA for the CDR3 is TGTGCCAGCAGCTTCGACAGGGGGCCGGAGACCCAGTACTTC. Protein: CASSFDRGPETQYF.

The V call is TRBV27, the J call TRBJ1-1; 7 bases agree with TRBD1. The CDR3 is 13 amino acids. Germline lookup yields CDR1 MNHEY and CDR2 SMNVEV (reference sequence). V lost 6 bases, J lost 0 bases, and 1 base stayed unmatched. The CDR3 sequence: CASRTGMNTEAFF. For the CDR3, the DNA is TGTGCCAGCAGGACAGGGATGAACACTGAAGCTTTCTTT.